The 12 T cell receptor beta chains below were found in one sample sequenced in a study of technical replicates of blood from several donors. Clones were sequenced by immunoSEQ multiplex PCR, and TCRdb holds only the in-frame ones, with some missing. The profile covers 75,000 to 95,000 clones, with just over 90% appearing a single time and 0.25% to 0.35% taken by the ten largest. The sequencing input was T cells isolated from PBMCs. These receptors were collected from a human donor in good health.

The chain combines TRBV9 with TRBJ1-1; D is undetermined. In germline, CDR1 is SGDLS, CDR2 YYNGEE. V lost 4 bases and J lost 3, with 13 bases in between. There are 14 residues in the CDR3. The CDR3 loop is CASSSRVRDTEAFF. The CDR3 region has the DNA TGTGCCAGCAGCTCGAGGGTCCGGGACACTGAAGCTTTCTTT.

The CDR3 loop is CASSLSGTKNIQYF. CDR3 nucleotides: TGTGCCAGCAGTTTAAGCGGGACCAAAAACATTCAGTACTTC. V is TRBV28 and J is TRBJ2-4; TRBD2 matches 7 bases. The CDR3 extends over 14 amino acids. Germline V gene lookup returns CDR1 MDHEN and CDR2 SYDVKM. V lost 2 bases to trimming and J lost 2 bases; unmatched junction nucleotides: 0.

The count of this clone is one. The chain carries TRBV6-5 and TRBJ2-1; 11 nucleotides align to TRBD1. CDR1 is MNHEY, CDR2 SVGAGI, per germline. The CDR3 contains 15 residues. J lost 6 bases, V lost 7 bases, and 8 bases had no gene match. CDR3 region: CASTPVGTGGNEQFF. CDR3 coding DNA: TGTGCCAGCACCCCGGTAGGGACAGGGGGCAATGAGCAGTTCTTC.

The rearrangement joins TRBV11-3 to TRBJ1-1; D unclear. CDR3 length equals 13 residues. The germline CDR1 and CDR2 sequences are SGHNT and YENEEA. Trimming cost V 5 bases and J 0 bases, with 7 bases left between them. The DNA of the CDR3 is TGTGCCAGCAGCCCGCGAGTGAACACTGAAGCTTTCTTT. It encodes CASSPRVNTEAFF.

V is TRBV19 and J is TRBJ1-1; possibly TRBD1 for D (6 bases). The V gene's germline CDR1 is LNHDA and CDR2 SQIVND (reference sequence). The CDR3 has 15 amino acids. V was trimmed by 3 bases and J by 3 bases, leaving 14 bases between them. CDR3 sequence: CASSINGGLDTEAFF. The CDR3 DNA is TGTGCCAGTAGTATTAACGGGGGGCTGGACACTGAAGCTTTCTTT. The whole variable domain, remainder taken from reference TRBV19 and TRBJ1-1, is DGGITQSPKYLFRKEGQNVTLSCEQNLNHDAMYWYRQDPGQGLRLIYYSQIVNDFQKGDIAEGYSVSREKKESFPLTVTSAQKNPTAFYLCASSINGGLDTEAFFGQGTRLTVV.

This chain uses TRBV5-1 with TRBJ2-6; D is unclear. This CDR3 has 15 residues. Germline loops: CDR1 SGHRS, CDR2 YFSETQ. Between the trimmed V and J ends, which lost 4 bases and 4 bases, there was a span of 12 bases. The CDR3 coding sequence is TGCGCCAGCAGCCCTGGCGGAGCGGGGGCCAACGTCCTGACTTTC. It translates to CASSPGGAGANVLTF.

The rearrangement uses TRBV27 and TRBJ2-3; no firm D call. The germline V gene has CDR1 MNHEY and CDR2 SMNVEV (reference sequence). The CDR3 sequence is 13 residues long. V lost 10 bases, J lost 7 bases, and 18 bases lay in between. The CDR3 here is CAIYSGRLNTQYF. CDR3 nucleotide sequence: TGTGCCATATACAGTGGGCGCTTGAATACGCAGTATTTT.

The genes are TRBV5-1 and TRBJ2-1, with no clear D. V lost 4 bases and J lost 8, with 13 bases in between. Germline V lookup: CDR1 SGHRS, CDR2 YFSETQ. The CDR3 covers 13 residues. The CDR3 nucleotides are TGCGCCAGCAGCACGATCCGAGGTGATGAGCAGTTCTTC. Translated, it gives CASSTIRGDEQFF. Full variable domain (remainder filled in from reference TRBV5-1 and TRBJ2-1): KAGVTQTPRYLIKTRGQQVTLSCSPISGHRSVSWYQQTPGQGLQFLFEYFSETQRNKGNFPGRFSGRQFSNSRSEMNVSTLELGDSALYLCASSTIRGDEQFFGPGTRLTVL.

This chain links TRBV11-2 with TRBJ1-2, with 8 bases aligning to TRBD1. Germline V CDR1 and CDR2: SGHAT, FQNNGV. V dropped 6 bases and J dropped 6; count of bases not matched to a gene: 6. The CDR3 has 13 amino acids. The CDR3 spells CASRRTGLDGYTF. The CDR3 DNA reads TGTGCCAGCAGGAGGACAGGGTTGGATGGCTACACCTTC.

This clone occurred once. The chain has TRBV5-1 and TRBJ1-2; D unresolved. CDR1 is SGHRS, CDR2 YFSETQ, per germline. The CDR3 sequence is 16 residues long. The V end was cut by 0 bases, the J end by 4 bases, with 16 bases between. CDR3 residues: CASSLDPAGGSYGYTF. The CDR3 region has the DNA TGCGCCAGCAGCTTGGATCCGGCAGGAGGAAGCTATGGCTACACCTTC. The whole variable domain, remainder taken from reference TRBV5-1 and TRBJ1-2, is KAGVTQTPRYLIKTRGQQVTLSCSPISGHRSVSWYQQTPGQGLQFLFEYFSETQRNKGNFPGRFSGRQFSNSRSEMNVSTLELGDSALYLCASSLDPAGGSYGYTFGSGTRLTVV.

This clone was picked up one time. The gene calls are TRBV5-5 and TRBJ2-1, with 11 bases lining up with TRBD2. Germline CDR1 SGHKS, CDR2 YYEKEE (reference sequence). The CDR3 sequence is 15 residues long. The J segment lost 8 bases and the V segment lost 4 bases, leaving 8 bases of the junction unmatched. CDR3 nucleotides: TGTGCCAGCAGCCGTAGCGGGGGGGCTAGGCATGAGCAGTTCTTC. Translation: CASSRSGGARHEQFF. The full variable domain, rest sourced from reference TRBV5-5 and TRBJ2-1, is DAGVTQSPTHLIKTRGQQVTLRCSPISGHKSVSWYQQVLGQGPQFIFQYYEKEERGRGNFPDRFSARQFPNYSSELNVNALLLGDSALYLCASSRSGGARHEQFFGPGTRLTVL.

V and J are TRBV28 and TRBJ1-1; possibly TRBD1 for D (6 bases). The germline V gene encodes CDR1 MDHEN and CDR2 SYDVKM. Trimming pared 7 bases from V and 5 bases from J, leaving 17 bases between. This CDR3 has 14 amino acids. The CDR3 here is CASTESGALTEAFF. In nucleotides, the CDR3 is TGTGCCAGCACCGAATCAGGGGCTTTGACTGAAGCTTTCTTT.